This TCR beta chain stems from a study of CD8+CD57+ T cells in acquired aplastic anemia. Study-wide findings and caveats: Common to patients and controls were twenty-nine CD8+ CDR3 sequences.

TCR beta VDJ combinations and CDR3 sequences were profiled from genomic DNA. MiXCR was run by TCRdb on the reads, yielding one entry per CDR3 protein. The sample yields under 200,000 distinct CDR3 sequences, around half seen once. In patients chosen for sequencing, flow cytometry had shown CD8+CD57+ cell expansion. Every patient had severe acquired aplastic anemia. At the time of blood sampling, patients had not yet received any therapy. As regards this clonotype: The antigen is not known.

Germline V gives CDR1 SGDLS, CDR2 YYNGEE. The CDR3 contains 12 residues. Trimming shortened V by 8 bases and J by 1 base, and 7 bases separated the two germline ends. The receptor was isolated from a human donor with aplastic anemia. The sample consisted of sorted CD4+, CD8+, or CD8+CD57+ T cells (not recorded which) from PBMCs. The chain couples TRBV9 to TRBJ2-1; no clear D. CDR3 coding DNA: TGTGCCAGTGCCGGGTCCTACAATGAGCAGTTCTTC. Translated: CASAGSYNEQFF.